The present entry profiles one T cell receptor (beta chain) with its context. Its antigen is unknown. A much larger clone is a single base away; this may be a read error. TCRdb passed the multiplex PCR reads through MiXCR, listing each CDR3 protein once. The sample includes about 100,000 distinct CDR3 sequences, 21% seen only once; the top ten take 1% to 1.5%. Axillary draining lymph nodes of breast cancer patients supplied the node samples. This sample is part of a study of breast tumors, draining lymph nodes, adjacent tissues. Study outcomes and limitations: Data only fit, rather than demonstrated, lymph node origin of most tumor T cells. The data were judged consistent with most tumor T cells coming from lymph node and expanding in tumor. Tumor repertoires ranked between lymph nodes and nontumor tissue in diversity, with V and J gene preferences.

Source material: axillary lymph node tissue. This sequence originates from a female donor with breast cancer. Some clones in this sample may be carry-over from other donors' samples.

The CDR3: CASSLNAYQPQRF. The CDR3 nucleotides read TGTGCCAGTAGTTTAAACGCGTATCAGCCCCAGCGTTTT. The chain carries TRBV19 and TRBJ1-5; no firm D call. Germline lookup yields CDR1 LNHDA and CDR2 SQIVND (reference sequence). There are 13 residues in the CDR3.